These T cell receptor beta chains were read from a single sample in a study of cytomegalovirus exposure and HLA in healthy donors. Data came from immunoSEQ multiplex PCR; TCRdb stores just in-frame clones and leaves some out. The table lists more than 95,000 clones, around 10% of them singletons. Sequenced sample: PBMCs. The receptors were gathered from a man aged 40-50 years in good health and CMV-seropositive. Each CDR3 is given with its conserved first and last residue. Each record gives: clone size, V gene, D gene, J gene, CDR3 protein, CDR3 DNA. A D gene is named only where the DNA matches it firmly. Where a row states a size, it is once, few, many or the class of an expanded clone; other rows omit it.

clone size: few
V gene: TRBV7-2
D gene: NA
J gene: TRBJ2-7
CDR3 protein: CASSLALIGGRGYEQYF
CDR3 DNA: TGTGCCAGCAGCTTAGCGCTCATCGGGGGACGAGGGTACGAGCAGTACTTC

clone size: few
V gene: TRBV9
D gene: NA
J gene: TRBJ2-1
CDR3 protein: CASSVASEHNEQFF
CDR3 DNA: TGTGCCAGCAGCGTAGCTAGTGAACACAATGAGCAGTTCTTC

clone size: NA
V gene: TRBV19
D gene: TRBD2
J gene: TRBJ2-3
CDR3 protein: CASSIAGAGGGNTDTQYF
CDR3 DNA: TGTGCCAGTAGTATAGCTGGAGCGGGAGGGGGGAACACAGATACGCAGTATTTT

clone size: NA
V gene: TRBV2
D gene: TRBD2
J gene: TRBJ2-3
CDR3 protein: CASSVGTSGTDTQYF
CDR3 DNA: TGTGCCAGCAGTGTAGGGACTAGCGGCACAGATACGCAGTATTTT

clone size: NA
V gene: TRBV25-1
D gene: NA
J gene: TRBJ2-2
CDR3 protein: CASSNDSGTNRIGELFF
CDR3 DNA: TGTGCCAGCAGTAATGATTCCGGGACAAATAGAATCGGGGAGCTGTTTTTT

clone size: NA
V gene: TRBV5-5
D gene: NA
J gene: TRBJ1-5
CDR3 protein: CASSRDFATPNQPQHF
CDR3 DNA: TGTGCCAGCAGCAGGGACTTCGCCACCCCTAATCAGCCCCAGCATTTT

clone size: few
V gene: TRBV30
D gene: NA
J gene: TRBJ2-1
CDR3 protein: CACPQSSYNEQFF
CDR3 DNA: TGTGCCTGTCCACAGAGCTCCTACAATGAGCAGTTCTTC

clone size: many
V gene: TRBV6-1
D gene: TRBD2
J gene: TRBJ2-5
CDR3 protein: CASSETAGGGETQYF
CDR3 DNA: TGTGCCAGCAGTGAAACGGCGGGAGGAGGGGAGACCCAGTACTTC

clone size: NA
V gene: TRBV29-1
D gene: TRBD2
J gene: TRBJ2-3
CDR3 protein: CSVRLAGAGDTQYF
CDR3 DNA: TGCAGCGTTCGACTAGCGGGAGCAGGCGATACGCAGTATTTT

clone size: NA
V gene: TRBV11-2
D gene: TRBD2
J gene: TRBJ2-1
CDR3 protein: CASSLELAGINEQFF
CDR3 DNA: TGTGCCAGCAGCTTAGAACTAGCGGGGATCAATGAGCAGTTCTTC

clone size: NA
V gene: TRBV2
D gene: NA
J gene: TRBJ1-3
CDR3 protein: CASSHEDSGNTIYF
CDR3 DNA: TGTGCCAGCAGCCATGAGGACAGCGGAAACACCATATATTTT

clone size: NA
V gene: TRBV27
D gene: NA
J gene: TRBJ1-1
CDR3 protein: CASSFGVASKMNTEAFF
CDR3 DNA: TGTGCCAGCAGTTTCGGGGTGGCCTCTAAAATGAACACTGAAGCTTTCTTT

clone size: few
V gene: TRBV9
D gene: NA
J gene: TRBJ2-5
CDR3 protein: CASSVGTAGETQYF
CDR3 DNA: TGTGCCAGCAGCGTAGGAACCGCGGGGGAGACCCAGTACTTC

clone size: NA
V gene: TRBV7-9
D gene: NA
J gene: TRBJ1-2
CDR3 protein: CASSPTGGVSMVYGYTF
CDR3 DNA: TGTGCCAGCAGCCCGACAGGAGGCGTATCCATGGTCTATGGCTACACCTTC

clone size: few
V gene: TRBV4-1
D gene: TRBD2
J gene: TRBJ2-1
CDR3 protein: CASSQTVAGGGYNEQFF
CDR3 DNA: TGCGCCAGCAGCCAAACGGTAGCGGGAGGAGGGTACAATGAGCAGTTCTTC

clone size: many
V gene: TRBV2
D gene: NA
J gene: TRBJ2-7
CDR3 protein: CASSYTGFRYEQYF
CDR3 DNA: TGTGCCAGCAGTTATACAGGGTTTAGGTACGAGCAGTACTTC

clone size: NA
V gene: TRBV7-2
D gene: TRBD2
J gene: TRBJ2-3
CDR3 protein: CASKRESTDTQYF
CDR3 DNA: TGTGCCAGCAAGCGGGAGAGCACAGATACGCAGTATTTT

clone size: few
V gene: TRBV19
D gene: TRBD1
J gene: TRBJ1-1
CDR3 protein: CASSIGGGAAEAFF
CDR3 DNA: TGTGCCAGTAGTATCGGAGGGGGCGCGGCTGAAGCTTTCTTT

clone size: NA
V gene: TRBV28
D gene: NA
J gene: TRBJ2-7
CDR3 protein: CASSDLVAGSEQYF
CDR3 DNA: TGTGCCAGCAGCGATCTGGTAGCCGGAAGCGAGCAGTACTTC

clone size: NA
V gene: TRBV19
D gene: NA
J gene: TRBJ2-1
CDR3 protein: CASSIRRGLNNEQFF
CDR3 DNA: TGTGCCAGTAGTATAAGGCGGGGGCTCAACAATGAGCAGTTCTTC

clone size: NA
V gene: TRBV7-8
D gene: TRBD2
J gene: TRBJ2-1
CDR3 protein: CASSFSSGGTNNEQFF
CDR3 DNA: TGTGCCAGCAGCTTTTCCTCGGGAGGAACTAACAATGAGCAGTTCTTC

clone size: few
V gene: TRBV29-1
D gene: TRBD1
J gene: TRBJ1-2
CDR3 protein: CSVGDRANYGYTF
CDR3 DNA: TGCAGCGTCGGGGACAGGGCTAACTATGGCTACACCTTC

clone size: NA
V gene: TRBV4-3
D gene: TRBD2
J gene: TRBJ2-3
CDR3 protein: CASSPGLAGGPSTDTQYF
CDR3 DNA: TGCGCCAGCAGCCCCGGACTAGCGGGAGGGCCGAGCACAGATACGCAGTATTTT

clone size: NA
V gene: TRBV10-3
D gene: TRBD2
J gene: TRBJ2-7
CDR3 protein: CAISVGLAGGGTYEQYF
CDR3 DNA: TGTGCCATCAGTGTGGGACTAGCGGGAGGCGGGACCTACGAGCAGTACTTC

clone size: medium-sized
V gene: TRBV5-5
D gene: TRBD2
J gene: TRBJ2-1
CDR3 protein: CASSLAREGNEQFF
CDR3 DNA: TGTGCCAGCAGCTTGGCAAGGGAGGGCAATGAGCAGTTCTTC

clone size: NA
V gene: TRBV7-9
D gene: TRBD1
J gene: TRBJ1-5
CDR3 protein: CASSEGDRDQPQHF
CDR3 DNA: TGTGCCAGCAGCGAAGGGGACAGGGATCAGCCCCAGCATTTT

clone size: NA
V gene: TRBV7-2
D gene: NA
J gene: TRBJ2-3
CDR3 protein: CASRMTMGADTQYF
CDR3 DNA: TGTGCCAGCAGAATGACCATGGGCGCAGATACGCAGTATTTT

clone size: few
V gene: TRBV9
D gene: NA
J gene: TRBJ2-2
CDR3 protein: CASSVLLTGELFF
CDR3 DNA: TGTGCCAGCAGCGTACTTCTCACCGGGGAGCTGTTTTTT

clone size: few
V gene: TRBV29-1
D gene: NA
J gene: TRBJ1-2
CDR3 protein: CSVGEGVNINYGYTF
CDR3 DNA: TGCAGCGTTGGGGAAGGGGTCAACATTAACTATGGCTACACCTTC

clone size: few
V gene: TRBV4-2
D gene: TRBD2
J gene: TRBJ2-7
CDR3 protein: CASSQVAGGQVSSYEQYF
CDR3 DNA: TGTGCCAGCAGCCAAGTTGCGGGGGGCCAGGTAAGCTCCTACGAGCAGTACTTC

clone size: NA
V gene: TRBV19
D gene: TRBD2
J gene: TRBJ2-7
CDR3 protein: CASGTSGSHEQYF
CDR3 DNA: TGTGCCAGTGGGACTAGCGGGAGCCACGAGCAGTACTTC

clone size: NA
V gene: TRBV7-3
D gene: NA
J gene: TRBJ2-7
CDR3 protein: CASIISGVGVYEQYF
CDR3 DNA: TGTGCCAGCATCATCAGTGGTGTCGGGGTGTACGAGCAGTACTTC

clone size: NA
V gene: TRBV5-4
D gene: NA
J gene: TRBJ1-5
CDR3 protein: CASSPGGSNQPQHF
CDR3 DNA: TGTGCCAGCAGCCCCGGAGGGAGCAATCAGCCCCAGCATTTT

clone size: NA
V gene: TRBV4-1
D gene: TRBD1
J gene: TRBJ2-7
CDR3 protein: CASSPGTGGGEQYF
CDR3 DNA: TGCGCCAGCAGCCCTGGGACAGGGGGCGGGGAGCAGTACTTC

clone size: few
V gene: TRBV27
D gene: TRBD2
J gene: TRBJ2-1
CDR3 protein: CASSVAAGLDVNEQFF
CDR3 DNA: TGTGCCAGCAGTGTTGCGGCAGGACTAGATGTGAATGAGCAGTTCTTC

clone size: NA
V gene: TRBV19
D gene: TRBD1
J gene: TRBJ2-6
CDR3 protein: CASRTGSSGANVLTF
CDR3 DNA: TGTGCCAGTAGGACAGGGAGCTCTGGGGCCAACGTCCTGACTTTC